This is a list of T cell receptor beta chains from one sample in a study of OX40 agonist ivuxolimab in advanced cancers. Libraries were prepared by immunoSEQ multiplex PCR; TCRdb keeps only in-frame clonotypes and omits some of them. The sample holds over 20,000 clones; around 85% are singletons and the top ten take 30% to 40%. The sample in question was CD4+ or CD8+ T cells sorted from blood, obtained in a trial of the OX40 agonist ivuxolimab. The receptor source for this set is an adult with an advanced solid tumor such as melanoma, head and neck, liver or kidney cancer. Each CDR3 is given with its conserved first and last residue. Fields, in order: V gene, J gene, D gene, clone size, CDR3 protein, CDR3 DNA. D genes are given only for firm matches. Rows may omit the clone size; those that give it use once, few, many or a size class.

TRBV27	TRBJ2-3	NA	NA	CASSLGPGIRDTQYF	TGTGCCAGCAGTCTGGGACCGGGAATCCGAGATACGCAGTATTTT
TRBV6-1	TRBJ2-3	TRBD2	NA	CASSDRAGGETDTQYF	TGTGCCAGCAGTGATAGAGCGGGGGGTGAGACAGATACGCAGTATTTT
TRBV27	TRBJ2-1	NA	NA	CASSLGQTYNEQFF	TGTGCCAGCAGTTTAGGGCAGACCTACAATGAGCAGTTCTTC
TRBV11-3	TRBJ2-7	TRBD1	NA	CASSLGPTGGNEQYF	TGTGCCAGCAGCTTAGGGCCTACAGGGGGCAACGAGCAGTACTTC
TRBV29-1	TRBJ2-1	TRBD2	NA	CSVGASGPTYNEQFF	TGCAGCGTTGGGGCTAGCGGGCCCACTTACAATGAGCAGTTCTTC
TRBV28	TRBJ2-7	NA	few	CASTHPGYSSYEQYF	TGTGCCAGCACCCACCCAGGGTATTCATCCTACGAGCAGTACTTC
TRBV19	TRBJ1-1	NA	NA	CASSSGVMNTEAFF	TGTGCCAGTAGTTCAGGGGTCATGAACACTGAAGCTTTCTTT
TRBV7-2	TRBJ2-1	TRBD2	NA	CASSLVVLGGDEQFF	TGTGCCAGCAGCTTAGTGGTCCTCGGGGGGGATGAGCAGTTCTTC
TRBV19	TRBJ1-2	NA	NA	CASSPDGRGYGYTF	TGTGCCAGTAGCCCCGACGGACGGGGCTATGGCTACACCTTC
TRBV6-1	TRBJ1-2	NA	NA	CASSEGWHGGGYTF	TGTGCCAGCAGTGAGGGTTGGCATGGTGGTGGCTACACCTTC
TRBV4-1	TRBJ2-3	NA	NA	CASSQAGFTSTDTQYF	TGCGCCAGCAGCCAAGCGGGCTTTACTAGCACAGATACGCAGTATTTT
TRBV10-2	TRBJ2-1	NA	NA	CASSDIYLYNEQFF	TGCGCCAGCAGTGATATTTACTTGTACAATGAGCAGTTCTTC
TRBV11-2	TRBJ2-2	NA	NA	CASSLIPQSSGGELFF	TGTGCCAGCAGCTTAATCCCTCAGTCGAGTGGCGGGGAGCTGTTTTTT
TRBV27	TRBJ2-3	NA	NA	CASSLVGDTQYF	TGTGCCAGCAGCCTTGTCGGAGATACGCAGTATTTT
TRBV27	TRBJ1-5	NA	NA	CASSLSSNQPQHF	TGTGCCAGCAGTTTATCGAGCAATCAGCCCCAGCATTTT
TRBV6-1	TRBJ2-7	NA	NA	CASSRDLSYEQYF	TGTGCCAGCAGTCGGGACTTATCCTACGAGCAGTACTTC
TRBV27	TRBJ2-2	NA	few	CASSSLATNTGELFF	TGTGCCAGCAGTTCCCTAGCGACGAACACCGGGGAGCTGTTTTTT
TRBV27	TRBJ2-7	NA	NA	CASRAAKGYEQYF	TGTGCCAGCAGGGCCGCCAAGGGATACGAGCAGTACTTC
TRBV27	TRBJ2-7	TRBD1	NA	CASSFGTGFKEQYF	TGTGCCAGCAGTTTCGGGACAGGGTTTAAAGAGCAGTACTTC
TRBV6-4	TRBJ1-5	NA	NA	CASSDSGEGRSGNQPQHF	TGTGCCAGCAGTGACTCGGGGGAGGGGAGGTCGGGCAATCAGCCCCAGCATTTT
TRBV7-7	TRBJ2-1	NA	NA	CASSLASANYNEQFF	TGTGCCAGCAGCTTGGCTAGCGCAAACTACAATGAGCAGTTCTTC
TRBV28	TRBJ1-5	NA	NA	CASSFLSSNQPQHF	TGTGCCAGCAGTTTTTTGAGTAGCAATCAGCCCCAGCATTTT
TRBV7-9	TRBJ2-7	NA	NA	CASSSQGYYEQYF	TGTGCCAGCAGCTCTCAGGGATACTACGAGCAGTACTTC
TRBV29-1	TRBJ2-1	NA	NA	CSVETLQTNNEQFF	TGCAGCGTTGAAACCCTCCAGACCAACAATGAGCAGTTCTTC
TRBV6-1	TRBJ1-2	NA	NA	CASSEAPAGYTF	TGTGCCAGCAGTGAAGCGCCTGCCGGTTACACCTTC
TRBV27	TRBJ2-3	NA	NA	CASSSGAGYTDTQYF	TGTGCCAGCAGTTCCGGGGCAGGGTACACAGATACGCAGTATTTT
TRBV14	TRBJ2-1	NA	medium-sized	CASSQVVNEQFF	TGTGCCAGCAGCCAAGTCGTCAATGAGCAGTTCTTC
TRBV6-7	TRBJ1-4	TRBD1	once	CASTIPGQCNEKLFF	TGTGCCAGCACCATACCGGGACAGTGTAATGAAAAACTGTTTTTT
TRBV5-7	TRBJ1-5	NA	NA	CASSFRGESSNQPQHF	TGTGCCAGCAGCTTCCGAGGGGAAAGTAGCAATCAGCCCCAGCATTTT
TRBV2	TRBJ1-1	NA	NA	CASRLLDSAYTEAFF	TGTGCCAGCAGACTACTGGACAGCGCCTACACTGAAGCTTTCTTT
TRBV6-1	TRBJ2-3	NA	NA	CASSDWSSADTQYF	TGTGCCAGCAGTGACTGGTCGTCAGCGGATACGCAGTATTTT
TRBV4-1	TRBJ2-3	TRBD1	once	CASSLRQGTYLTSTDTQYF	TGCGCCAGCAGCCTTCGACAGGGAACCTATTTAACTAGCACAGATACGCAGTATTTT
TRBV27	TRBJ2-3	NA	NA	CASSLVPAHDTQYF	TGTGCCAGCAGTTTGGTACCTGCGCACGATACGCAGTATTTT
TRBV16	TRBJ2-7	NA	NA	CASSQGYEQYF	TGTGCCAGCAGCCAGGGCTACGAGCAGTACTTC
TRBV5-5	TRBJ2-3	TRBD1	NA	CASSPREGASTDTQYF	TGTGCCAGCAGCCCCCGAGAGGGGGCAAGCACAGATACGCAGTATTTT
TRBV5-6	TRBJ2-7	TRBD2	NA	CASSSLAGDYEQYF	TGTGCCAGCAGCTCACTAGCGGGGGACTACGAGCAGTACTTC
TRBV19	TRBJ1-2	TRBD1	NA	CASSPTGVYGYTF	TGTGCCAGTAGTCCAACAGGGGTCTATGGCTACACCTTC
TRBV2	TRBJ2-4	NA	NA	CASSEVVEAKNIQYF	TGTGCCAGCAGTGAAGTTGTGGAAGCCAAAAACATTCAGTACTTC
TRBV5-6	TRBJ2-1	NA	NA	CASSLGSWSTVYNEQFF	TGTGCCAGCAGCTTGGGGAGCTGGAGTACAGTTTACAATGAGCAGTTCTTC
TRBV6-1	TRBJ1-5	NA	NA	CASSEGKLGRGNQPQHF	TGTGCCAGCAGTGAAGGAAAATTGGGGAGGGGGAATCAGCCCCAGCATTTT
TRBV4-2	TRBJ1-1	NA	NA	CASSQAYTEAFF	TGTGCCAGCAGCCAAGCCTACACTGAAGCTTTCTTT
TRBV9	TRBJ2-1	NA	large	CASSPGNEQFF	TGTGCCAGCAGCCCAGGCAATGAGCAGTTCTTC
TRBV7-2	TRBJ2-2	NA	once	CASRNSSGGELFF	TGTGCCAGCAGGAACAGCAGCGGCGGGGAGCTGTTTTTT
TRBV9	TRBJ2-1	NA	NA	CASSVGRGANNEQFF	TGTGCCAGCAGCGTAGGCAGGGGGGCAAACAATGAGCAGTTCTTC
TRBV6-1	TRBJ1-3	NA	NA	CASSELLFGSGNTIYF	TGTGCCAGCAGTGAATTGCTCTTCGGATCGGGAAACACCATATATTTT
TRBV5-6	TRBJ2-4	NA	few	CASSLEGDTNIQYF	TGTGCCAGCAGCTTGGAAGGGGACACCAACATTCAGTACTTC
TRBV6-5	TRBJ1-2	NA	NA	CASSYTELGFYGYTF	TGTGCCAGCAGTTACACCGAATTGGGCTTCTATGGCTACACCTTC
TRBV7-9	TRBJ1-4	TRBD1	once	CASSSFWGQTDKLFF	TGTGCCAGCAGCTCATTCTGGGGACAGACAGATAAACTGTTTTTT
TRBV12-2	TRBJ2-7	NA	NA	CASRSSFCEQYF	TGTGCAAGTCGCTCATCCTTTTGCGAGCAGTACTTC
TRBV25-1	TRBJ1-1	NA	NA	CASRRGGQGTEAFF	TGTGCCAGTAGGAGGGGGGGGCAGGGCACTGAAGCTTTCTTT
TRBV28	TRBJ1-1	TRBD1	NA	CASSGTGGMNTEAFF	TGTGCCAGCAGCGGGACAGGGGGGATGAACACTGAAGCTTTCTTT
TRBV5-4	TRBJ1-2	NA	NA	CASSQDPATTGWDGYTF	TGCGCCAGCAGCCAAGATCCCGCAACCACAGGGTGGGATGGCTACACCTTC
TRBV27	TRBJ1-2	NA	once	CASSPQIFYGYTF	TGTGCCAGCAGCCCACAGATATTCTATGGCTACACCTTC
TRBV2	TRBJ2-1	NA	NA	CASSELLSYNEQFF	TGTGCCAGCAGTGAACTGCTCTCCTACAATGAGCAGTTCTTC
TRBV28	TRBJ1-2	TRBD1	NA	CASASGTGYYGYTF	TGTGCCAGCGCCTCCGGGACAGGGTACTATGGCTACACCTTC
TRBV7-2	TRBJ2-7	TRBD2	NA	CASSWGLGGREQYF	TGTGCCAGCAGCTGGGGACTAGGGGGACGGGAGCAGTACTTC
TRBV2	TRBJ1-6	NA	NA	CASSGDGWSSPLHF	TGTGCCAGCAGTGGTGATGGTTGGTCTTCACCCCTCCACTTT
TRBV6-5	TRBJ1-6	NA	NA	CASSREGRGPSPLHF	TGTGCCAGCAGCCGGGAGGGCAGGGGCCCTTCACCCCTCCACTTT
TRBV28	TRBJ2-7	NA	NA	CASSLIGAEQYF	TGTGCCAGCAGTTTAATCGGAGCCGAGCAGTACTTC
TRBV6-1	TRBJ2-7	NA	NA	CAGGTVNEQYF	TGTGCCGGAGGGACAGTGAACGAGCAGTACTTC